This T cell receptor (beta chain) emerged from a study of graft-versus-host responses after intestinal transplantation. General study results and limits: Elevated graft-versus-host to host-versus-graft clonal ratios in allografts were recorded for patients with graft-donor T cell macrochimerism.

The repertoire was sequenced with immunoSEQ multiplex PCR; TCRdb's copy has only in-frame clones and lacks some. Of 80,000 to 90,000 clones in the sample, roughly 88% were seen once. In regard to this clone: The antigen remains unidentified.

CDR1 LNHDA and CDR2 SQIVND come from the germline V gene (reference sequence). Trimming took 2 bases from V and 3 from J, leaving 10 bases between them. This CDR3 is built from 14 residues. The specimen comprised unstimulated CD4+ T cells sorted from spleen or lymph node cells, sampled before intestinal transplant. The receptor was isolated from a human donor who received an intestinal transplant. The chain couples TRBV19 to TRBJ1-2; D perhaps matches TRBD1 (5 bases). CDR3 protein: CASSIIKGDYGYTF. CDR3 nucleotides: TGTGCCAGTAGTATAATCAAAGGGGACTATGGCTACACCTTC.